The 2 T cell receptor beta chains listed next were all sequenced from one sample in a study of cytomegalovirus exposure and HLA in healthy donors. PCR employed 60 Vbeta and 13 Jbeta primers. The protocol was immunoSEQ multiplex PCR, while the TCRdb copy is restricted to in-frame clones and leaves out a portion. This repertoire shows about 130,000 clones, roughly four fifths found once; its top ten account for around 6.4%. The sample was PBMCs. These receptor sequences come from a woman aged 40 to 55 in good health and CMV-seropositive.

This clone has just one count. The chain carries TRBV27 and TRBJ2-7; 7 positions agree with TRBD2. This CDR3 is built from 17 residues. Per the germline V gene, CDR1 is MNHEY and CDR2 is SMNVEV (reference sequence). The J segment lost 3 bases and the V segment lost 2 bases, leaving 13 bases of the junction unmatched. CDR3: CASSLRGGRERGYEQYF. The CDR3 DNA reads TGTGCCAGCAGTTTACGTGGTGGGCGGGAGCGGGGCTACGAGCAGTACTTC.

The gene calls are TRBV7-3 and TRBJ1-1; 7 nucleotides match TRBD1. Germline CDR1 SGHTA, CDR2 FQGTGA. This CDR3 region has 14 residues. J gave up 3 bases and V 5 bases, and 6 bases lay outside the gene matches. DNA for the CDR3: TGTGCCAGCAGCCCGACAGGGCAGGACACTGAAGCTTTCTTT. It translates to CASSPTGQDTEAFF. The whole variable domain, remainder taken from reference TRBV7-3 and TRBJ1-1, is GAGVSQTPSNKVTEKGKYVELRCDPISGHTALYWYRQSLGQGPEFLIYFQGTGAADDSGLPNDRFFAVRPEGSVSTLKIQRTERGDSAVYLCASSPTGQDTEAFFGQGTRLTVV.